These T cell receptor beta chains were read from a single sample in a study of shared clonotypes between healthy human individuals. Some clones are missing from TCRdb's copy, which holds only in-frame ones; the method was immunoSEQ multiplex PCR. This sample has about 1.1 million clones, with approximately 75% found just once. The sample taken for sequencing was memory CD4+ T cells from PBMCs. All receptors derive from a man between 18 and 29 years old in good health. Some clones in this sample may be carry-over from other donors' samples. CDR3s include the opening cysteine and the closing phenylalanine or tryptophan. A D gene is named only where the DNA matches it firmly. The size field is filled for only some rows; it gives once, few, many or a size class.

D	V	size	J	CDR3	DNA
.	TRBV5-6	.	TRBJ1-2	CASRLGGQRNYGYTF	TGTGCCAGCAGACTCGGCGGACAGCGAAACTATGGCTACACCTTC
TRBD2	TRBV7-2	.	TRBJ2-2	CASSLGGWVLAANTGELFF	TGTGCCAGCAGCTTAGGGGGGTGGGTCCTAGCGGCGAACACCGGGGAGCTGTTTTTT
TRBD2	TRBV6-1	.	TRBJ2-7	CASSEPLGLGRGYEQYF	TGTGCCAGCAGTGAACCCCTGGGACTAGGGAGGGGCTACGAGCAGTACTTC
TRBD2	TRBV2	.	TRBJ2-3	CATGTSGNRGDTQYF	TGTGCCACAGGGACTAGCGGGAACAGAGGAGATACGCAGTATTTT
TRBD1	TRBV28	.	TRBJ2-5	CASSPPGQGRRAETQYF	TGTGCCAGCAGTCCACCCGGACAGGGGAGGAGGGCAGAGACCCAGTACTTC
.	TRBV6-6	.	TRBJ2-5	CASGKGGRGAQETQYF	TGTGCCAGCGGAAAAGGGGGGAGAGGGGCTCAAGAGACCCAGTACTTC
.	TRBV6-5	.	TRBJ2-7	CASRGEGSSYEQYF	TGTGCCAGCAGGGGGGAAGGGAGTTCCTACGAGCAGTACTTC
.	TRBV7-6	.	TRBJ1-4	CASSLESGGSNEKLFF	TGTGCCAGCAGCTTAGAGTCGGGGGGCTCTAATGAAAAACTGTTTTTT
.	TRBV6-6	.	TRBJ1-2	CASSSARTAYGYTF	TGTGCCAGCAGTTCAGCCCGGACAGCCTATGGCTACACCTTC
.	TRBV14	.	TRBJ1-3	CASSPLGVGNTIYF	TGTGCCAGCAGCCCACTAGGAGTGGGAAACACCATATATTTT
TRBD2	TRBV7-2	once	TRBJ2-3	CASSLDREGTDTQYF	TGTGCCAGCAGCTTAGACCGGGAGGGCACAGATACGCAGTATTTT
TRBD1	TRBV11-2	.	TRBJ1-1	CASSPGGGAFF	TGTGCCAGCAGCCCAGGGGGGGGAGCTTTCTTT
.	TRBV5-4	.	TRBJ2-5	CASSGRAPTRTQYF	TGTGCCAGCAGCGGCCGTGCCCCCACGCGGACCCAGTACTTC
.	TRBV19	.	TRBJ2-1	CASTVDGSYNEQFF	TGTGCCAGTACCGTGGACGGGAGCTACAATGAGCAGTTCTTC
TRBD1	TRBV7-2	.	TRBJ1-2	CASTDRGNYGYTF	TGTGCCAGCACGGACAGGGGCAACTATGGCTACACCTTC
TRBD1	TRBV5-6	once	TRBJ2-7	CASSPGQGVHEQYF	TGTGCCAGCAGCCCGGGACAGGGGGTACACGAGCAGTACTTC
.	TRBV11-3	.	TRBJ1-1	CASSPGADEAFF	TGTGCCAGCAGCCCCGGGGCGGATGAAGCTTTCTTT